Listed below are T cell receptor beta chains from one sample, sequenced in a study of chemoradiotherapy in HPV16-positive cancers. Method: immunoSEQ multiplex PCR; TCRdb's copy keeps in-frame clones and lacks some. The table includes approximately 12,000 clones, over 75% detected once. This specimen consisted of blood, obtained from a patient who underwent chemoradiotherapy. These TCRs come from a human donor with HPV-associated anogenital cancer. Both conserved end residues are part of each CDR3. The D gene is left open where the match is weak. Part of the rows lack a size; the others show once, few, many or a class for expanded clones.

j_call v_call d_call clone_size cdr3_aa cdr3_nt
TRBJ1-4 TRBV19 . . CASASSGVDEKLFF TGTGCCAGTGCCTCGTCGGGGGTAGATGAAAAACTGTTTTTT
TRBJ1-1 TRBV14 . . CASSTGKGTEAFF TGTGCCAGCAGCACGGGGAAAGGGACTGAAGCTTTCTTT
TRBJ2-3 TRBV27 . . CASSFRPAETDTQYF TGTGCCAGCAGTTTTAGGCCCGCGGAGACAGATACGCAGTATTTT
TRBJ1-1 TRBV19 . . CASSREGGTEAFF TGTGCCAGTAGCCGAGAAGGGGGCACTGAAGCTTTCTTT
TRBJ1-1 TRBV29-1 . . CSVGMSGGVAFF TGCAGCGTTGGGATGAGTGGGGGAGTAGCTTTCTTT
TRBJ1-2 TRBV28 . . CASSLQAYGYTF TGTGCCAGCAGTTTGCAGGCCTATGGCTACACCTTC
TRBJ2-2 TRBV4-1 TRBD1 . CASSQIITGAGELFF TGCGCCAGCAGCCAAATTATTACAGGGGCCGGGGAGCTGTTTTTT
TRBJ1-5 TRBV2 . . CASIRQPRGNPQHF TGTGCCAGCATAAGACAGCCGAGGGGAAATCCCCAGCATTTT
TRBJ1-1 TRBV6-1 . . CASNSGTVNTEAFF TGTGCCAGCAATTCTGGGACGGTGAACACTGAAGCTTTCTTT
TRBJ1-6 TRBV5-1 . . CASSLGVRAGSPLHF TGCGCCAGCAGCTTGGGGGTCAGGGCGGGTTCACCCCTCCACTTT
TRBJ1-4 TRBV30 TRBD1 once CAWSFRQGGNEKLFF TGTGCCTGGAGCTTCAGACAGGGGGGTAATGAAAAACTGTTTTTT
TRBJ1-1 TRBV7-2 . . CASSTGQFMNTEAFF TGTGCCAGCAGCACCGGACAGTTCATGAACACTGAAGCTTTCTTT
TRBJ2-3 TRBV7-8 . . CASSPSPRGTDTQYF TGTGCCAGCAGCCCGTCCCCAAGGGGGACAGATACGCAGTATTTT
TRBJ1-6 TRBV2 . few CASSERVSPLHF TGTGCCAGCAGTGAAAGGGTTTCACCCCTCCACTTT
TRBJ1-5 TRBV7-8 . . CASSSTQGQPQHF TGTGCCAGCAGCTCCACCCAAGGTCAGCCCCAGCATTTT
TRBJ1-1 TRBV30 . . CACNEIDTEAFF TGTGCCTGCAACGAAATAGACACTGAAGCTTTCTTT
TRBJ2-1 TRBV6-1 TRBD2 . CASSGLGLAGGKSSYNEQFF TGTGCCAGCAGTGGGTTGGGACTAGCGGGGGGCAAGAGCTCCTACAATGAGCAGTTCTTC
TRBJ2-1 TRBV19 TRBD2 few CASSLRVLAGGLDEQFF TGTGCCAGTAGTCTCCGCGTTCTAGCGGGGGGGCTCGATGAGCAGTTCTTC
TRBJ1-2 TRBV7-9 TRBD1 . CASSRGTDGYTF TGTGCCAGCAGCCGCGGGACAGATGGCTACACCTTC
TRBJ1-5 TRBV18 . . CASSLTRDQPQHF TGTGCCAGCTCACTCACCCGGGATCAGCCCCAGCATTTT
TRBJ1-5 TRBV6-1 TRBD1 . CASSEAEGAWNQPQHF TGTGCCAGCAGTGAAGCTGAGGGGGCCTGGAATCAGCCCCAGCATTTT
TRBJ2-4 TRBV6-1 TRBD1 . CASRTRDRDKNIQYF TGTGCCAGCAGGACCCGGGACAGGGACAAAAACATTCAGTACTTC
TRBJ1-2 TRBV14 TRBD1 . CASSFGQGSLRGGYTF TGTGCCAGCAGCTTTGGACAGGGGAGCCTCCGAGGCGGCTACACCTTC
TRBJ1-6 TRBV2 TRBD1 . CASSPQSGGISPLHF TGTGCCAGCAGCCCTCAGTCAGGGGGAATAAGCCCCCTCCACTTT
TRBJ2-5 TRBV15 . . CATSGVNPVETQYF TGTGCCACCAGCGGAGTGAACCCTGTGGAGACCCAGTACTTC
TRBJ2-1 TRBV6-4 . . CASSDSTRANEQFF TGTGCCAGCAGTGACTCGACCAGGGCCAATGAGCAGTTCTTC
TRBJ2-3 TRBV5-1 . . CASLIGGPADTQYF TGCGCCAGCCTAATTGGGGGACCGGCAGATACGCAGTATTTT
TRBJ2-5 TRBV29-1 . . CSVELSRRETQYF TGCAGCGTTGAATTGTCTAGGCGAGAGACCCAGTACTTC
TRBJ1-3 TRBV5-8 . . CASSLGIGTENTIYF TGTGCCAGCAGCTTGGGGATCGGGACTGAAAACACCATATATTTT
TRBJ2-1 TRBV7-2 . . CASSPKSPGFANNEQFF TGTGCCAGCAGCCCCAAAAGCCCGGGATTCGCAAACAATGAGCAGTTCTTC
TRBJ1-5 TRBV27 TRBD1 . CASSFGGGGQPQHF TGTGCCAGCAGTTTTGGAGGGGGCGGTCAGCCCCAGCATTTT
TRBJ1-1 TRBV9 . . CASSVDRGTEAFF TGTGCCAGCAGCGTAGATCGTGGCACTGAAGCTTTCTTT
TRBJ1-1 TRBV11-2 . . CASSLTGEYEHTEAFF TGTGCCAGCAGCTTAACAGGAGAATATGAGCACACTGAAGCTTTCTTT
TRBJ2-6 TRBV5-4 . . CASSLDSSGANVLTF TGTGCCAGCAGCTTAGACTCCTCTGGGGCCAACGTCCTGACTTTC
TRBJ2-1 TRBV6-6 . . CASSLYPEQFF TGTGCCAGCAGTTTGTATCCTGAGCAGTTCTTC
TRBJ2-7 TRBV6-1 TRBD1 few CATPAGTGVSYEQYF TGTGCCACCCCGGCCGGCACAGGGGTTTCGTACGAGCAGTACTTC
TRBJ2-3 TRBV2 . . CASGFEGSTDTQYF TGTGCCAGCGGCTTTGAGGGGTCCACAGATACGCAGTATTTT
TRBJ2-3 TRBV27 . . CASSLRGRSSTDTQYF TGTGCCAGCAGTTTACGTGGACGATCTTCCACAGATACGCAGTATTTT
TRBJ1-5 TRBV7-9 . . CASSLELYGTQPQHF TGTGCCAGCAGCTTAGAGCTCTATGGAACCCAGCCCCAGCATTTT
TRBJ2-3 TRBV6-1 . . CASSALSWQGNTDTQYF TGTGCCAGCAGTGCCTTGTCGTGGCAGGGGAACACAGATACGCAGTATTTT
TRBJ1-5 TRBV19 TRBD1 . CASSIETGGSLNTYSNQPQHF TGTGCCAGTAGTATTGAGACAGGGGGTTCTCTGAATACTTATAGCAATCAGCCCCAGCATTTT